These 18 T cell receptor beta chains came from one sample sequenced in a study of cytomegalovirus exposure and HLA in healthy donors. The study ran its PCR with 60 Vbeta and 13 Jbeta primers. Sequencing was performed with immunoSEQ multiplex PCR; in TCRdb, only in-frame clones are kept and a portion is missing. The sample includes over 100,000 clones, around 60% of them seen just once. The sample taken for sequencing was PBMCs. Receptors originate from a man aged 40-55 years in good health and CMV-seropositive.

This chain connects TRBV19 to TRBJ1-5; D perhaps matches TRBD1 (5 bases). The CDR3 extends over 14 amino acids. Germline CDR1 is LNHDA and CDR2 is SQIVND (reference sequence). Trimming shortened V by 1 base and J by 6 bases, and 10 bases separated the two germline ends. The CDR3 nucleotides read TGTGCCAGTAGTATAGGGGGGGGGACTCAGCCCCAGCATTTT. Protein: CASSIGGGTQPQHF.

The chain employs TRBV10-1 and TRBJ2-1, with D possibly matching TRBD1 (6 bases). Between the trimmed V and J ends, which lost 3 bases and 9 bases, there was a span of 12 bases. This CDR3 contains 13 residues. The germline V gene encodes CDR1 WNHNN and CDR2 SYGVQD (reference sequence). The CDR3 DNA sequence: TGCGCCAGCAGTGACAGGGGTAGTGGTGAGCAGTTCTTC. Residues: CASSDRGSGEQFF.

This chain joins TRBV5-1 and TRBJ2-5; TRBD1 agrees at 10 bases. Germline V gene lookup returns CDR1 SGHRS and CDR2 YFSETQ. After removal of 4 bases from V and 5 bases from J, the junction contained 8 bases not matched to a gene. This CDR3 contains 15 residues. The CDR3 bases are TGCGCCAGCAGCAGACAGGGGGCCCCCGGGGAGACCCAGTACTTC. It codes for CASSRQGAPGETQYF. The full variable domain, completed using reference TRBV5-1 and TRBJ2-5, is KAGVTQTPRYLIKTRGQQVTLSCSPISGHRSVSWYQQTPGQGLQFLFEYFSETQRNKGNFPGRFSGRQFSNSRSEMNVSTLELGDSALYLCASSRQGAPGETQYFGPGTRLLVL.

The chain recombines TRBV29-1 with TRBJ1-5; 9 bases map to TRBD1. V shed 6 bases, J shed 7 bases, and the junction held 7 bases outside the gene matches. CDR1 and CDR2 (germline): SQVTM, ANQGSEA. There are 13 residues in the CDR3. The CDR3 reads CSVKGTGPQPQHF. CDR3 DNA sequence: TGCAGCGTAAAGGGGACAGGGCCACAGCCCCAGCATTTT.

The V call is TRBV29-1, the J call TRBJ2-3; D is ambiguous. The CDR3 has 12 amino acids. V lost 7 bases, J lost 1 base, and 9 bases lay in between. Looked up from germline, CDR1 is SQVTM and CDR2 is ANQGSEA. CDR3 sequence reads: CSAAARTDTQYF. CDR3 DNA: TGCAGCGCCGCGGCCCGCACAGATACGCAGTATTTT.

The chain uses TRBV19 and TRBJ2-7; tentative D call: TRBD1 (6 bases). The V and J ends lost 5 bases and 3 bases respectively, with 20 bases between them. Looked up from germline, CDR1 is LNHDA and CDR2 is SQIVND (reference sequence). The CDR3 is 16 amino acids. The CDR3 coding sequence is TGTGCCAGTAGTCTCTATAAACAGGGAACGGGCTACGAGCAGTACTTC. Its translation: CASSLYKQGTGYEQYF.

This clone was picked up a small number of times. The chain is built from TRBV19 and TRBJ2-7; the D is unclear. The CDR3 runs 13 residues. From germline, CDR1 is LNHDA and CDR2 SQIVND (reference sequence). V was trimmed by 8 bases and J by 1 base, leaving 12 bases between them. The CDR3 region has the DNA TGTGCCAGTTCGATAACTGAGTCCTACGAGCAGTACTTC. Residues: CASSITESYEQYF.

This clone appeared a few times. V gene TRBV7-2 combines with J gene TRBJ2-1; D not resolved. The CDR3 is made up of 14 amino acids. The ends were cut back, 8 bases at V and 3 bases at J, with 14 bases in the middle. Per germline, CDR1 SGHTA and CDR2 FQGNSA. In DNA, the CDR3 is TGTGCCAGCGGCCGTCCTGGTAACTACAATGAGCAGTTCTTC. It specifies CASGRPGNYNEQFF.

The chain has TRBV25-1 and TRBJ1-2; tentatively, D is TRBD1 (5 bases). CDR1 and CDR2 from the germline V gene are MGHDK and SYGVNS. Trimming took 2 bases from V and 5 from J, leaving 15 bases between them. The CDR3 consists of 15 residues. The CDR3 region is CASSEGGAGRYGYTF. The CDR3 region has the DNA TGTGCCAGCAGTGAAGGCGGGGCAGGGAGGTATGGCTACACCTTC.

The V and J genes are TRBV21-1 and TRBJ1-2; the table's TRBD1 call for D was not verified on the DNA. TRBV21-1 is described as a pseudogene. There are 14 residues in the CDR3. The CDR3 sequence is CASRDREETEGYTF. The CDR3 DNA is TGTGCCAGCAGGGACAGGGAGGAAACGGAAGGCTACACCTTC.

The chain recombines TRBV25-1 with TRBJ1-5; 7 positions agree with TRBD1. This CDR3 is 14 amino acids long. CDR1 MGHDK and CDR2 SYGVNS come from the germline V gene. Unmatched junction bases numbered 9, after V lost 4 bases and J lost 9 bases. CDR3 in amino acids: CASSAEGAWAPQHF. CDR3 in DNA: TGTGCCAGCAGTGCCGAGGGGGCCTGGGCGCCCCAGCATTTT.

This chain uses TRBV7-2 with TRBJ2-5, with 12 bases aligning to TRBD2. This CDR3 region has 18 residues. V gave up 1 base and J gave up 0 bases; unmatched junction bases: 6. Germline loops: CDR1 SGHTA, CDR2 FQGNSA. The CDR3 nucleotides read TGTGCCAGCAGCTTAGGTGGGCTAGCGGGAGGGTACCAAGAGACCCAGTACTTC. Its translation: CASSLGGLAGGYQETQYF.

This chain connects TRBV28 to TRBJ2-7; D is perhaps TRBD2 (6 bases). This CDR3 comprises 15 residues. V shed 3 bases and J shed 2 bases, with 14 bases lying between them. CDR1 is MDHEN, CDR2 SYDVKM, per germline. Here the CDR3 reads CASSFTPGATYEQYF. The DNA for the CDR3 is TGTGCCAGCAGTTTCACCCCGGGAGCAACCTACGAGCAGTACTTC.

This chain links TRBV29-1 with TRBJ2-3, with 8 bases lining up with TRBD1. This CDR3 has 13 residues. V was pared by 6 bases and J by 4 bases, with 6 bases of the junction left unmatched. Looked up from germline, CDR1 is SQVTM and CDR2 is ANQGSEA. CDR3 residues: CSVDGTGADTQYF. Written as DNA, the CDR3 is TGCAGCGTCGACGGGACAGGTGCAGATACGCAGTATTTT.

The rearrangement uses TRBV5-4 and TRBJ2-7; 10 nucleotides match TRBD2. CDR3 length: 16 residues. The V gene end was trimmed by 0 bases and the J gene end by 4 bases; junction bases not matched to a gene: 7. The V gene's germline CDR1 is SGHNT and CDR2 YYREEE (reference sequence). The CDR3 loop is CASSLAAPSGGYEQYF. CDR3 in DNA: TGTGCCAGCAGCTTGGCAGCGCCTAGCGGGGGTTACGAGCAGTACTTC.

This chain joins TRBV7-2 and TRBJ2-5; TRBD2 matches 8 bases. The CDR3 loop spans 16 amino acids. Trimming removed 1 base from V and 1 base from J; junction bases left unmatched: 5. Germline CDR1 SGHTA, CDR2 FQGNSA. The CDR3 DNA is TGTGCCAGCAGCTTAGGTCTCGGGAGGGCCCAAGAGACCCAGTACTTC. It yields the protein CASSLGLGRAQETQYF.

V and J are TRBV5-4 and TRBJ1-1; 10 bases map to TRBD1. The V and J ends lost 9 bases and 1 base, in that order; junction bases with no gene match: 12. Germline CDR1 reads SGHNT; CDR2 reads YYREEE (reference sequence). This CDR3 is built from 16 residues. The CDR3 region is CATRGGQGLSNTEAFF. CDR3 DNA sequence: TGTGCCACCCGGGGGGGACAGGGGCTTTCGAACACTGAAGCTTTCTTT.

The V call is TRBV29-1, the J call TRBJ2-7; a possible D gene is TRBD2 (5 bases). CDR3 length: 11 residues. Germline-derived CDR1 and CDR2 are SQVTM and ANQGSEA. V was shortened by 7 bases and J by 4 bases, with 11 bases between the two germline ends. The CDR3 protein is CSAGPGYEQYF. The DNA of the CDR3 is TGCAGCGCTGGGCCGGGGTACGAGCAGTACTTC.